This T cell receptor beta chain was sequenced in a study of cytomegalovirus exposure and HLA in healthy donors. Study-level findings and limits: A prior analysis recorded that most TCR beta V segments were productive about 90% or about 30% of the time. Rare TCR sequences predominated, though certain public TCRs were found in many donors.

Each donor was healthy, and each was a bone marrow donor. PCR used 60 Vbeta primers and 13 Jbeta primers. Original analysis: Later, roughly 80 million unique TCR beta chains were counted in an analysis, and about 10 million of them were shared. This table comes from immunoSEQ multiplex PCR, and its TCRdb copy is limited to in-frame clones, with some not included. V and J calls and clone size are given by that table; D and trimming were obtained from the DNA. The repertoire holds approximately 180,000 clones, with roughly four fifths as singletons. A note on this clone: Its matching antigen is unknown.

This CDR3 spans 13 amino acids. Trimming stripped 0 bases from V and 7 bases from J, with 10 bases between. Germline V gene sequence: CDR1 SGDLS, CDR2 YYNGEE. V is TRBV9 and J is TRBJ1-1; D possibly corresponds to TRBD1 (5 bases). Sequences were obtained from PBMCs. This receptor was identified in a girl between 5 and 17 years old in good health and CMV-seropositive. The CDR3 bases are TGTGCCAGCAGCGTAGTCCCAGGGCGTGAAGCTTTCTTT. Its protein is CASSVVPGREAFF.